This TCR beta chain was recovered during a study of blood T cell repertoires in COVID-19. The CDR3 extends over 16 amino acids. Trimming removed 2 bases from V and 1 base from J, with 14 bases in between. Looked up from germline, CDR1 is SGHNT and CDR2 is YENEEA. Method: immunoSEQ multiplex PCR; TCRdb's copy keeps in-frame clones and lacks some. The data contain 120,000 or so clones, 80% to 85% of them singletons. The source is a woman aged 30 to 39 who had recovered from COVID-19. Sequencing input: PBMCs or T cells enriched from blood (not recorded which). The V and J genes are TRBV11-3 and TRBJ2-5; D might be TRBD2 (5 bases). Here the CDR3 reads CASSLTGVNSQETQYF. The CDR3 nucleotides read TGTGCCAGCAGCTTAACCGGGGTGAACTCCCAAGAGACCCAGTACTTC.